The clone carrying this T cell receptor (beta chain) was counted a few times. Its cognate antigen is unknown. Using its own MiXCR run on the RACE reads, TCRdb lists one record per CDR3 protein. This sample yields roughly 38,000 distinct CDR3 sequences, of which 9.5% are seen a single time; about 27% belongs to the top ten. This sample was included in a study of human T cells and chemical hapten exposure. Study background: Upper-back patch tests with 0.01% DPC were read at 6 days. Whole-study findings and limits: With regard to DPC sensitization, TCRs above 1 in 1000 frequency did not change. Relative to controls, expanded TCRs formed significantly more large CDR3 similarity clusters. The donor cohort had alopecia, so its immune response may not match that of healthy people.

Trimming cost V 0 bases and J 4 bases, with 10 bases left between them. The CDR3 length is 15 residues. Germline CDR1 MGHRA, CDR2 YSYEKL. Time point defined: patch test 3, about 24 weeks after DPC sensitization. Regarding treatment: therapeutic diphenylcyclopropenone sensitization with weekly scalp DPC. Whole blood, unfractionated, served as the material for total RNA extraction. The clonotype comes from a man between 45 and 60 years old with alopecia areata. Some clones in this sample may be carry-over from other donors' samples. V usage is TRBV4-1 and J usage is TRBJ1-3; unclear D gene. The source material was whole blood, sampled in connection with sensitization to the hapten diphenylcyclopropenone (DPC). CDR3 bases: TGCGCCAGCAGCCAAGAAAGGGTAACAGGAAACACCATATATTTT. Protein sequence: CASSQERVTGNTIYF.